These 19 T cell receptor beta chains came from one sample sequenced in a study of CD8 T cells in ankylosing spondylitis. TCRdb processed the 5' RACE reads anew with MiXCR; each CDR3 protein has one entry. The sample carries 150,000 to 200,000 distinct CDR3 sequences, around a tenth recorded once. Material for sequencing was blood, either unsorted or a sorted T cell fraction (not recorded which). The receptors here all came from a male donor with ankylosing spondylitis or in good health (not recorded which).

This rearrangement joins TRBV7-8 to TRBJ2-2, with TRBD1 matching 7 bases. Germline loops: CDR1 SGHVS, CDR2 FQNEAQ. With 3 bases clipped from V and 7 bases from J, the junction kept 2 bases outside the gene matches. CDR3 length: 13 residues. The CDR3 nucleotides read TGTGCCAGCAGCTTTACAGGGGACGGGGAGCTGTTTTTT. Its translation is CASSFTGDGELFF. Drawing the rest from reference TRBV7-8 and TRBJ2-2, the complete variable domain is GAGVSQSPRYKVAKRGQDVALRCDPISGHVSLFWYQQALGQGPEFLTYFQNEAQLDKSGLPSDRFFAERPEGSVSTLKIQRTQQEDSAVYLCASSFTGDGELFFGEGSRLTVL.

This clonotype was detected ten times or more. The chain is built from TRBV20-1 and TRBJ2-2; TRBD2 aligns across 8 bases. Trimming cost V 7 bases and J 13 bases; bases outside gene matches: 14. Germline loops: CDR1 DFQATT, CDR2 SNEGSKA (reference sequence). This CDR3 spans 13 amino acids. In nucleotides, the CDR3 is TGCAGTGGGAAACTTGTTAGCGGGGCCGGGCTGTTTTTT. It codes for CSGKLVSGAGLFF.

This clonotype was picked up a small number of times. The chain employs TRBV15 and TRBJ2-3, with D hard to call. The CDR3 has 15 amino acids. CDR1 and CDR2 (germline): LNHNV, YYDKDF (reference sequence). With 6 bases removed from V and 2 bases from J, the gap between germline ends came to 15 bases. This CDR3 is CATSRSGHPTDTQYF. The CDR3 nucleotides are TGTGCCACCAGTAGGTCTGGGCATCCCACAGATACGCAGTATTTT.

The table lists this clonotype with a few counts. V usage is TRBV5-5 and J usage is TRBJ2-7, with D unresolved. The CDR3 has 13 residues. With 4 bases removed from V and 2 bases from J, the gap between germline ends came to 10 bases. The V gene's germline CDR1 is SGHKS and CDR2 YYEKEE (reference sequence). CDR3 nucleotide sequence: TGTGCCAGCAGCACACTCATTACCTACGAGCAGTACTTC. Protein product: CASSTLITYEQYF. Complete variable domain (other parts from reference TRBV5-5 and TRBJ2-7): DAGVTQSPTHLIKTRGQQVTLRCSPISGHKSVSWYQQVLGQGPQFIFQYYEKEERGRGNFPDRFSARQFPNYSSELNVNALLLGDSALYLCASSTLITYEQYFGPGTRLTVT.

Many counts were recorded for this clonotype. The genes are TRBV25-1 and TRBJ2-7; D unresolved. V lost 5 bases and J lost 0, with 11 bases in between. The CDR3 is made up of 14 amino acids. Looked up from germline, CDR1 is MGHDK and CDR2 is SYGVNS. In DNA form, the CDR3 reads TGTGCCAGCAGTCACTTACGGAGCTCCTACGAGCAGTACTTC. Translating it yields CASSHLRSSYEQYF.

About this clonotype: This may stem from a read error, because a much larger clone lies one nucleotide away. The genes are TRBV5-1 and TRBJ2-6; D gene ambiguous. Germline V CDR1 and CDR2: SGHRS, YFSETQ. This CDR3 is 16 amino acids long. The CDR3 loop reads CTSSPGPYSGANVLTF. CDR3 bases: TGCACCAGCAGCCCCGGACCGTACTCTGGGGCCAACGTCCTGACTTTC.

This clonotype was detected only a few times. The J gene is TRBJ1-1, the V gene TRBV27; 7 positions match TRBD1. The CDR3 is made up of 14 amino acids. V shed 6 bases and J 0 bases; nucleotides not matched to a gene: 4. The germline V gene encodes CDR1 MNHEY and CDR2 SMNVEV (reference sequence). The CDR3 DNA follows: TGTGCCAGCAGCGACAGGGACCTGAACACTGAAGCTTTCTTT. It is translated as CASSDRDLNTEAFF.

CDR3 protein: CASSLGAASSYEQYF. The CDR3 nucleotides read TGCGCCAGCAGCTTGGGTGCGGCAAGCTCCTACGAGCAGTACTTC. The chain couples TRBV5-1 to TRBJ2-7; D ambiguous. Germline CDR1 SGHRS, CDR2 YFSETQ. Trimming removed 0 bases at V and 0 bases at J, with 10 bases between. This CDR3 region has 15 residues.

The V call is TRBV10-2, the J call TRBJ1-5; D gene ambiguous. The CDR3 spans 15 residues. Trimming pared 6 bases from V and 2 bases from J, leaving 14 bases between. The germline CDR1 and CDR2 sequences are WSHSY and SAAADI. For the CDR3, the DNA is TGCGCCAGCAGAAGAGGGAAAGCGGGCAATCAGCCCCAGCATTTT. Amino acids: CASRRGKAGNQPQHF.

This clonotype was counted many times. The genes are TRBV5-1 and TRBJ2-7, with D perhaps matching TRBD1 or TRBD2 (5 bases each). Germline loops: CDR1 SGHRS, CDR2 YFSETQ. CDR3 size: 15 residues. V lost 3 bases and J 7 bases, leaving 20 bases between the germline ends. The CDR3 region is CASSSAWDRLREQYF. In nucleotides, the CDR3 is TGCGCCAGCAGCTCGGCTTGGGACCGGCTTAGGGAGCAGTACTTC.

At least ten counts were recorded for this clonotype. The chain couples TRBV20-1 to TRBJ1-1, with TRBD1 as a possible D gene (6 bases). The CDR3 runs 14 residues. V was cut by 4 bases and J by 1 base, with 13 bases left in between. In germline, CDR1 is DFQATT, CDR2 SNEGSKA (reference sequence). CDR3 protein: CSAKPQGKNTEAFF. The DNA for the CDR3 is TGCAGTGCTAAACCACAGGGAAAGAACACTGAAGCTTTCTTT.

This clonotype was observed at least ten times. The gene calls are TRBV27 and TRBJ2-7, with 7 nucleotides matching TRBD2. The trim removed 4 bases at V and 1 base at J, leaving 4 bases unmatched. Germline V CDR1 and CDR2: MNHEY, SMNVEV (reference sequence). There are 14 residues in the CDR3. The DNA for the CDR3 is TGTGCCAGCAGTTGGCTAGCGGAGTCCTACGAGCAGTACTTC. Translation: CASSWLAESYEQYF.

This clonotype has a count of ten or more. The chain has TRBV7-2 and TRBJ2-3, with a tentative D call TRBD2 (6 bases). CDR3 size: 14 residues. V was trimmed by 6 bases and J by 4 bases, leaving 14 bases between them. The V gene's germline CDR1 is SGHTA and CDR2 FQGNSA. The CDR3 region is CASSRGASADTQYF. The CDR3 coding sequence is TGTGCCAGCAGTCGAGGGGCTAGCGCAGATACGCAGTATTTT.

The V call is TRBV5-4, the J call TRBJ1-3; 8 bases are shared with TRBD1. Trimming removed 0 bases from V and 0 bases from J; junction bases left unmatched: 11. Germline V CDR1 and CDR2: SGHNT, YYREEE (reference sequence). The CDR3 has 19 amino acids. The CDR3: CASSLEARGPATSGNTIYF. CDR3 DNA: TGTGCCAGCAGCTTGGAGGCCAGGGGGCCCGCCACCTCTGGAAACACCATATATTTT. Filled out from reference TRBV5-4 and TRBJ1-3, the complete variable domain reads ETGVTQSPTHLIKTRGQQVTLRCSSQSGHNTVSWYQQALGQGPQFIFQYYREEENGRGNFPPRFSGLQFPNYSSELNVNALELDDSALYLCASSLEARGPATSGNTIYFGEGSWLTVV.

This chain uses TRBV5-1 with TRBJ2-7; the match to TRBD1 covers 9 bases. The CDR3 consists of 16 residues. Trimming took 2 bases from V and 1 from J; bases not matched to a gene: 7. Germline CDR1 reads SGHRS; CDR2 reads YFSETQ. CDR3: CASSFDRDRASYEQYF. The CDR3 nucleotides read TGCGCCAGCAGCTTTGACCGGGACAGGGCTTCCTACGAGCAGTACTTC.

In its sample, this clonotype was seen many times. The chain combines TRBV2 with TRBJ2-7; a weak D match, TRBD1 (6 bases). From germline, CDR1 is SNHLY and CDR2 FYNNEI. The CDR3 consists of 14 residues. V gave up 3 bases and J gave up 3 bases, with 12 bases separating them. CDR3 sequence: CASSDYRDLYEQYF. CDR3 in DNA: TGTGCCAGCAGTGATTACAGGGATCTCTACGAGCAGTACTTC. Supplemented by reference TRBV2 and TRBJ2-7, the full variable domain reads EPEVTQTPSHQVTQMGQEVILRCVPISNHLYFYWYRQILGQKVEFLVSFYNNEISEKSEIFDDQFSVERPDGSNFTLKIRSTKLEDSAMYFCASSDYRDLYEQYFGPGTRLTVT.

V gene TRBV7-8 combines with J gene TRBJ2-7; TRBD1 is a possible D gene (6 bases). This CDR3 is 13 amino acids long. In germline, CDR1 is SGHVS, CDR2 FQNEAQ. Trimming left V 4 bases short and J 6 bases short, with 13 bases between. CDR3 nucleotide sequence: TGTGCCAGCAGCTCAGGGGCTTACTGCGAGCAGTACTTC. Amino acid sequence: CASSSGAYCEQYF.

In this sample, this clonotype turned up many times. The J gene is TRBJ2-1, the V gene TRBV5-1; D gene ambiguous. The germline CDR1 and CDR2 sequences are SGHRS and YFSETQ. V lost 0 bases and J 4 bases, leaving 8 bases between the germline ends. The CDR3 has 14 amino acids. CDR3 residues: CASSLDGHYNEQFF. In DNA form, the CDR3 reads TGCGCCAGCAGCTTGGATGGGCATTACAATGAGCAGTTCTTC.

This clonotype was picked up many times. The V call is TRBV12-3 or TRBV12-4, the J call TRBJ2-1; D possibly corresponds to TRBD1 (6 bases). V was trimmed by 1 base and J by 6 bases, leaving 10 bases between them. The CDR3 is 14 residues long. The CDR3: CASSLDRVGNEQFF. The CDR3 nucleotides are TGTGCCAGCAGTTTAGACAGGGTTGGCAATGAGCAGTTCTTC.